The 18 T cell receptor beta chains below were found in one sample sequenced in a study of blood T cell repertoires in COVID-19. Clones were sequenced by immunoSEQ multiplex PCR, and TCRdb holds only the in-frame ones, with some missing. The repertoire holds 310,000 or so clones, with 87% as singletons. Specimen: PBMCs or T cells enriched from blood (not recorded which). Receptors were obtained from a woman aged 25 to 39 who had recovered from COVID-19.

The rearrangement joins TRBV21-1 to TRBJ2-7; TRBD1, as called in the table, went unchecked against the DNA. TRBV21-1 corresponds to a pseudogene. This CDR3 comprises 11 residues. Here the CDR3 DNA reads TGTGCCAGCAAACAGGCCTACGAGCAGTACTTC. Amino acids: CASKQAYEQYF.

This clone has only a few counts. The V and J genes are TRBV11-2 and TRBJ2-2; tentative D call: TRBD1 (5 bases). CDR1 and CDR2 (germline): SGHAT, FQNNGV. With 5 bases removed from V and 6 bases from J, the gap between germline ends came to 10 bases. This CDR3 contains 13 residues. CDR3 loop: CASSVRVAGELFF. CDR3 DNA sequence: TGTGCCAGCAGCGTCAGGGTTGCCGGGGAGCTGTTTTTT. Full variable domain (outside the CDR3, taken from reference TRBV11-2 and TRBJ2-2): EAGVAQSPRYKIIEKRQSVAFWCNPISGHATLYWYQQILGQGPKLLIQFQNNGVVDDSQLPKDRFSAERLKGVDSTLKIQPAKLEDSAVYLCASSVRVAGELFFGEGSRLTVL.

The chain combines TRBV2 with TRBJ2-2; 13 bases agree with TRBD2. The CDR3 consists of 17 residues. CDR1 and CDR2 from the germline V gene are SNHLY and FYNNEI. With 6 bases clipped from V and 1 base from J, the junction kept 5 bases outside the gene matches. For the CDR3, the DNA is TGTGCCAGCAGCAGGACTAGCGGGGGAAAGAACACCGGGGAGCTGTTTTTT. Amino acid sequence: CASSRTSGGKNTGELFF.

The chain carries TRBV30 and TRBJ1-2; 7 bases are shared with TRBD1. Trimming took 0 bases from V and 8 from J; bases not matched to a gene: 6. CDR3 size: 13 residues. CDR1 GTSNPN and CDR2 SVGIG come from the germline V gene (reference sequence). The CDR3 DNA reads as TGTGCCTGGAGTGTACGAGGGGGCAGGGGCTACACCTTC. Translated: CAWSVRGGRGYTF.

This chain uses TRBV2 with TRBJ1-1; TRBD1 is a possible D gene (5 bases). CDR1 and CDR2 from the germline V gene are SNHLY and FYNNEI. The CDR3 consists of 14 residues. V lost 1 base, J lost 3 bases, and 9 bases lay in between. The CDR3 is CASSEGQGDTEAFF. Here the CDR3 DNA reads TGTGCCAGCAGTGAAGGCCAGGGTGACACTGAAGCTTTCTTT.

The rearrangement uses TRBV18 and TRBJ1-5; no reliable D call. Per germline, CDR1 KGHSH and CDR2 LQKENI. V lost 4 bases and J lost 2, with 12 bases in between. The CDR3 is 15 residues long. CDR3 amino acids: CASSQSGPGNQPQHF. In DNA, the CDR3 is TGTGCCAGCTCACAGTCAGGCCCCGGCAATCAGCCCCAGCATTTT.

The genes are TRBV7-3 and TRBJ2-5, with TRBD1 matching over 9 bases. This CDR3 has 13 residues. Germline assignment: CDR1 SGHTA and CDR2 FQGTGA. J was trimmed by 5 bases and V by 10 bases; bases with no gene match: 8. CDR3 loop: CATSQGARETQYF. The CDR3 bases are TGTGCCACCTCACAGGGGGCGCGGGAGACCCAGTACTTC.

In the case of this clone: At the DNA level, this CDR3 is encoded by other sequences in the same sample as well. This chain connects TRBV7-8 to TRBJ2-7, with D perhaps TRBD2 (5 bases). Germline V gene sequence: CDR1 SGHVS, CDR2 FQNEAQ. Trimming pared 3 bases from V and 4 bases from J, leaving 7 bases between. The CDR3 is 12 amino acids. This CDR3 reads CASSFRGYEQYF. DNA for the CDR3: TGTGCCAGCAGCTTTCGGGGATACGAGCAGTACTTC.

The rearrangement joins TRBV9 to TRBJ1-1, with D tentatively TRBD1 (6 bases). Germline V CDR1 and CDR2: SGDLS, YYNGEE. V lost 3 bases to trimming and J lost 0 bases, with 12 bases between them. CDR3 length: 15 amino acids. The DNA for the CDR3 is TGTGCCAGCAGCGCTACAGGGATACTGAACACTGAAGCTTTCTTT. Translation gives CASSATGILNTEAFF.

The chain carries TRBV5-6 and TRBJ2-5; possible D gene TRBD1, 5 bases. The CDR3 consists of 14 residues. CDR1 is SGHDT and CDR2 is YYEEEE in the germline V gene. With 3 bases removed from V and 5 bases from J, the gap between germline ends came to 14 bases. CDR3 DNA: TGTGCCAGCAGCTCGTCGGCAGGGCCGGAGACCCAGTACTTC. Protein: CASSSSAGPETQYF.

This clone was observed a handful of times. The V and J genes are TRBV5-1 and TRBJ1-5; D remains unclear. This CDR3 has 15 residues. The germline CDR1 and CDR2 sequences are SGHRS and YFSETQ. Between the trimmed V and J ends, which lost 1 base and 3 bases, there was a span of 11 bases. The CDR3 protein is CASSLSGKSNQPQHF. In nucleotides, the CDR3 is TGCGCCAGCAGCTTGTCCGGGAAATCCAATCAGCCCCAGCATTTT.

The sample holds one count of this clone. The chain has TRBV19 and TRBJ2-6; D ambiguous. The CDR3 sequence is 15 residues long. CDR1 is LNHDA, CDR2 SQIVND, per germline (reference sequence). Trimming removed 9 bases from V and 0 bases from J, with 12 bases in between. The CDR3 sequence is CASTPGDSGANVLTF. The CDR3 DNA reads TGTGCCAGCACCCCAGGTGACTCTGGGGCCAACGTCCTGACTTTC. The complete variable domain, with remaining parts taken from reference TRBV19 and TRBJ2-6, reads DGGITQSPKYLFRKEGQNVTLSCEQNLNHDAMYWYRQDPGQGLRLIYYSQIVNDFQKGDIAEGYSVSREKKESFPLTVTSAQKNPTAFYLCASTPGDSGANVLTFGAGSRLTVL.

V gene TRBV6-2 or TRBV6-3 combines with J gene TRBJ2-3; 12 bases fit TRBD2. Unmatched junction bases numbered 8, after V lost 4 bases and J lost 3 bases. Germline CDR1 is MNHEY and CDR2 is SVGEGT. CDR3 length equals 17 residues. The CDR3 DNA is TGTGCCAGCAGTTTCGATACGACTAGCGGGGGTACAGATACGCAGTATTTT. Amino acids: CASSFDTTSGGTDTQYF.

Worth noting for this clone: One end of the junction fails to match germline, which may point to a read error. The chain uses TRBV29-1 and TRBJ1-4; D not certain. The CDR3 contains 9 residues. The germline V gene encodes CDR1 SQVTM and CDR2 ANQGSEA. Here the CDR3 reads CSVGLPQIF. DNA of the CDR3: TGCAGCGTTGGATTACCGCAGATTTTT.

The chain combines TRBV23-1 with TRBJ1-1; D is perhaps TRBD1 (5 bases). TRBV23-1 is noted as an ORF with a role that remains uncertain. The CDR3 runs 15 residues. The V and J ends lost 0 bases and 3 bases respectively, with 11 bases between them. Written as DNA, the CDR3 is TGCGCCAGCAGTCAATCACTCCGGGGGTACACTGAAGCTTTCTTT. It translates to CASSQSLRGYTEAFF.

V is TRBV5-4 and J is TRBJ2-7, with 10 nucleotides matching TRBD1. The ends lost 4 bases at V and 2 bases at J; junction bases unmatched: 6. Germline loops: CDR1 SGHNT, CDR2 YYREEE (reference sequence). The CDR3 is made up of 15 amino acids. The CDR3 protein is CASSPGTGETYEQYF. The CDR3 DNA is TGTGCCAGCAGCCCCGGGACAGGGGAAACCTACGAGCAGTACTTC.

The rearrangement links TRBV19 to TRBJ2-7; no clear D gene. CDR3 length: 14 amino acids. V lost 0 bases, J lost 1 base, and 7 bases lay in between. Germline V gives CDR1 LNHDA, CDR2 SQIVND (reference sequence). The DNA of the CDR3 is TGTGCCAGTAGTATAGAGAGCATATCCTACGAGCAGTACTTC. Translation: CASSIESISYEQYF. Full variable domain (outside the CDR3, taken from reference TRBV19 and TRBJ2-7): DGGITQSPKYLFRKEGQNVTLSCEQNLNHDAMYWYRQDPGQGLRLIYYSQIVNDFQKGDIAEGYSVSREKKESFPLTVTSAQKNPTAFYLCASSIESISYEQYFGPGTRLTVT.

The chain has TRBV27 and TRBJ2-2, with TRBD2 matching over 12 bases. The CDR3 runs 16 residues. Trimming at V came to 2 bases and at J to 3 bases, leaving 1 base not matched to a gene. The germline CDR1 and CDR2 sequences are MNHEY and SMNVEV (reference sequence). The CDR3: CASSLLAGGYTGELFF. DNA for the CDR3: TGTGCCAGCAGTTTACTAGCGGGGGGGTACACCGGGGAGCTGTTTTTT.